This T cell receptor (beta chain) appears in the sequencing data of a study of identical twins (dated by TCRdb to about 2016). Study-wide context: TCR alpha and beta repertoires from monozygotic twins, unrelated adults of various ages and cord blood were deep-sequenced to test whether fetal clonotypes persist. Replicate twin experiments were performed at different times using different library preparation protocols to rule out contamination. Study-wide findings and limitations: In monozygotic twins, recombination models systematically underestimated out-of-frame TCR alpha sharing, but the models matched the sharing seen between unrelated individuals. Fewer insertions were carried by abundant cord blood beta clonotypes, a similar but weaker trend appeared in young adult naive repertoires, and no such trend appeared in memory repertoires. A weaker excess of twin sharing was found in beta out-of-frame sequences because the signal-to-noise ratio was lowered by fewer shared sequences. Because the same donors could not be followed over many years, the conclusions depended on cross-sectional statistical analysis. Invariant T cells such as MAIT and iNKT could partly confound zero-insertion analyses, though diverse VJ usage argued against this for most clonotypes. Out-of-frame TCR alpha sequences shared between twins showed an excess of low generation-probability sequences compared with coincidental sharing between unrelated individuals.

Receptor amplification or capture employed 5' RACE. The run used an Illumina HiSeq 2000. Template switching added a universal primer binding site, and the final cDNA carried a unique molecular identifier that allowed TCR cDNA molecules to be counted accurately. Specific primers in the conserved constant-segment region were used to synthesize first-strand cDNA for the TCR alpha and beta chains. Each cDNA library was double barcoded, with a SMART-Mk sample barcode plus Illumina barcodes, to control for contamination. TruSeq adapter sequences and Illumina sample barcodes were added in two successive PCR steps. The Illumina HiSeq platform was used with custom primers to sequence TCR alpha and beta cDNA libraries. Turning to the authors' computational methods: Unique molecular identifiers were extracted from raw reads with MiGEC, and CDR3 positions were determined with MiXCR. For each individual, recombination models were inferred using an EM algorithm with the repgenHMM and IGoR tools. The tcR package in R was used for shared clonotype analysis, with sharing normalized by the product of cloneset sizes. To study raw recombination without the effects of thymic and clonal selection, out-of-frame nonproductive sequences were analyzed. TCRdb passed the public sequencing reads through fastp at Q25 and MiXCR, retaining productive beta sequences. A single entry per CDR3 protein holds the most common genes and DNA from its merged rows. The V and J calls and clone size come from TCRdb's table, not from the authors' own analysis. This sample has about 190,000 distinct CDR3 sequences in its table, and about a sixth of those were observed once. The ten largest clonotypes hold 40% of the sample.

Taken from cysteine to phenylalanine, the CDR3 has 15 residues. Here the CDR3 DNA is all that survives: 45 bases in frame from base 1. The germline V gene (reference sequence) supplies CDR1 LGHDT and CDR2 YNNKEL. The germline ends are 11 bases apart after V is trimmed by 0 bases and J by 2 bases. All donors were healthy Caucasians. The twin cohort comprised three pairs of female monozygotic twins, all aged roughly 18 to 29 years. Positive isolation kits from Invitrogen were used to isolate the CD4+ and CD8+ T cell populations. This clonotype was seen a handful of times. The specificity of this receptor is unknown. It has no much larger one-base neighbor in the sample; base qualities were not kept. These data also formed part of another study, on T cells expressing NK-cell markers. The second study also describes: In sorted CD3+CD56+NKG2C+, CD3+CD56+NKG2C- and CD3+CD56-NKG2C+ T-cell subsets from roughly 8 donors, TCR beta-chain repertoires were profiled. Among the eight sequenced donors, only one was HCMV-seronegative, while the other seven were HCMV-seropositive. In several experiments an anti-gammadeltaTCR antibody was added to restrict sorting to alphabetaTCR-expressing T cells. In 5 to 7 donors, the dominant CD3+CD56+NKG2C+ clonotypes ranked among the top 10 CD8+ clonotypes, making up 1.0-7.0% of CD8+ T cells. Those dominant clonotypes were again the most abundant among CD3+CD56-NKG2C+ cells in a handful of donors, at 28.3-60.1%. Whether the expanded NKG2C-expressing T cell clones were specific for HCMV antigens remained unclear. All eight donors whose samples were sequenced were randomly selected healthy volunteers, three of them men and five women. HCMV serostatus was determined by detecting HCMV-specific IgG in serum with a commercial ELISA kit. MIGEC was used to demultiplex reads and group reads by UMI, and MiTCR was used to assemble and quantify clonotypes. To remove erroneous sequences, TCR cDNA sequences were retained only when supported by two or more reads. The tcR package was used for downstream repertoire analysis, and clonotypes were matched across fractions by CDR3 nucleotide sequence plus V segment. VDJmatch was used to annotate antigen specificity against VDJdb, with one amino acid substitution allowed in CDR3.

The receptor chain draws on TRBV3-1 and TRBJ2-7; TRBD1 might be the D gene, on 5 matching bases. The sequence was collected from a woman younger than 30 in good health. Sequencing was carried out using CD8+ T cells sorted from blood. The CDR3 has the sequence CASSQEQDPPYEQYF. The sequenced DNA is TGTGCCAGCAGCCAAGAACAGGACCCTCCCTACGAGCAGTACTTC.